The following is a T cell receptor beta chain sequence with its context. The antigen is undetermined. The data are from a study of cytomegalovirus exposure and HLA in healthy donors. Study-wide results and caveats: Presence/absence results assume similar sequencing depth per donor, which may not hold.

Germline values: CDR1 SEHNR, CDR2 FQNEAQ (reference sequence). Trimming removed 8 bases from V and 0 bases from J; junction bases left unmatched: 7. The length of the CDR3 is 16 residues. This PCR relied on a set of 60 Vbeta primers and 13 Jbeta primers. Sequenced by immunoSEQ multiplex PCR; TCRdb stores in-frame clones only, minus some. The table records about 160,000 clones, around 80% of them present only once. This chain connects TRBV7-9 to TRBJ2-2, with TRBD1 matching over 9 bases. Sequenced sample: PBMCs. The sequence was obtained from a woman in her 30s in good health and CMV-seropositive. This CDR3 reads CASSPWDRANTGELFF. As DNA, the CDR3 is TGTGCCAGCTCCCCTTGGGACAGGGCGAACACCGGGGAGCTGTTTTTT.